Listed below are T cell receptor beta chains from one sample, sequenced in a study of patients and donors after allogeneic stem cell transplantation. Each CDR3 protein is one row after TCRdb ran MiXCR on the RT-PCR reads. Among some 880,000 distinct CDR3 sequences listed, approximately 18% were seen once. The sequenced sample was blood, either unsorted or a sorted T cell fraction (not recorded which). These receptors were taken from a human donor who was either an allogeneic HSCT recipient or a stem cell or donor lymphocyte infusion donor (not recorded which). It is not recorded whose cells these are; they may come from a transplant donor. The CDR3 runs from the conserved cysteine through the conserved F or W. Fields, in order: D gene, V gene, J gene, clone size, CDR3 DNA, CDR3 protein. D genes are given only for firm matches. For some rows the clone size is stated as once, few or many, or as a class when expanded; others skip it.

D gene: -; V gene: TRBV29-1; J gene: TRBJ1-6; clone size: -; CDR3 DNA: TGCAGCGTTAGGCAGGGGATCAATTCACCCCTCCACTTT; CDR3 protein: CSVRQGINSPLHF
D gene: TRBD2; V gene: TRBV5-1; J gene: TRBJ2-3; clone size: few; CDR3 DNA: TGCGCCAGCAACGGAGTGGGTCTAGCGGGAGTTGGCGCAGATACGCAGTATTTT; CDR3 protein: CASNGVGLAGVGADTQYF
D gene: TRBD2; V gene: TRBV11-3; J gene: TRBJ2-7; clone size: -; CDR3 DNA: TGTGCCAGCAGTAAACTAGCGGGGTCCCCCTCCTACGAGCAGTACTTC; CDR3 protein: CASSKLAGSPSYEQYF
D gene: -; V gene: TRBV20-1; J gene: TRBJ2-7; clone size: once; CDR3 DNA: TGCAGTGCTAGCAGGTCTGAAACCTACGAGCAGTACTTC; CDR3 protein: CSASRSETYEQYF
D gene: -; V gene: TRBV9; J gene: TRBJ1-2; clone size: -; CDR3 DNA: TGTGCCAGCAGCGTATCGGGGAGGGAGCATGGCTACACCTTC; CDR3 protein: CASSVSGREHGYTF
D gene: TRBD1; V gene: TRBV7-9; J gene: TRBJ2-7; clone size: few; CDR3 DNA: TGTGCCAGCAGATTTACAGGGGGCGCAAACTACGAGCAGTACTTC; CDR3 protein: CASRFTGGANYEQYF
D gene: -; V gene: TRBV12-3/TRBV12-4; J gene: TRBJ1-5; clone size: few; CDR3 DNA: TGTGCCAGCAGTTTATGGCAGAACAATCAGCCCCAGCATTTT; CDR3 protein: CASSLWQNNQPQHF
D gene: TRBD2; V gene: TRBV30; J gene: TRBJ2-1; clone size: -; CDR3 DNA: TGTGCCTGGAGTGTACTAGCGGAGCAGTTCTTC; CDR3 protein: CAWSVLAEQFF
D gene: -; V gene: TRBV7-3; J gene: TRBJ2-2; clone size: few; CDR3 DNA: TGTGCCAGCAACCCCTCGGGGAACACCGGGGAGCTGTTTTTT; CDR3 protein: CASNPSGNTGELFF
D gene: -; V gene: TRBV12-3/TRBV12-4; J gene: TRBJ2-1; clone size: many; CDR3 DNA: TGTGCCAGCAGTTTTGATGTGGGTGAGCAGTTCTTC; CDR3 protein: CASSFDVGEQFF
D gene: TRBD2; V gene: TRBV5-1; J gene: TRBJ2-1; clone size: -; CDR3 DNA: TGCGCCAGCAGCTTGGAAGTAGCGGGGCCACGTGAGCAGTTCTTC; CDR3 protein: CASSLEVAGPREQFF
D gene: -; V gene: TRBV5-1; J gene: TRBJ1-4; clone size: few; CDR3 DNA: TGCGCCAGCAGACCCGACGGAGAAAAACTGTTTTTT; CDR3 protein: CASRPDGEKLFF
D gene: -; V gene: TRBV25-1; J gene: TRBJ2-3; clone size: -; CDR3 DNA: TGTGCCAGCAGTGAATATAGAGGAGGGGGATTCACAGATACGCAGTATTTT; CDR3 protein: CASSEYRGGGFTDTQYF
D gene: TRBD2; V gene: TRBV9; J gene: TRBJ2-1; clone size: -; CDR3 DNA: TGTGCCAGCAGCGTAGAGGCACACGGGAGGGATGAGCAGTTCTTC; CDR3 protein: CASSVEAHGRDEQFF
D gene: -; V gene: TRBV6-5; J gene: TRBJ2-1; clone size: -; CDR3 DNA: TGTGCCAGCAGTTACTCATCCAGCGGAGGGGGTAAGAATGAGCAGTTCTTC; CDR3 protein: CASSYSSSGGGKNEQFF
D gene: TRBD2; V gene: TRBV20-1; J gene: TRBJ2-1; clone size: -; CDR3 DNA: TGCAGTGCTAGACCCACCCTCCTAGCGGTCTCCTACAATGAGCAGTTCTTC; CDR3 protein: CSARPTLLAVSYNEQFF
D gene: -; V gene: TRBV4-1; J gene: TRBJ1-5; clone size: few; CDR3 DNA: TGCGCCAGCAGCCCGGCTTTAGGGGGGAAGCCCCAGCATTTT; CDR3 protein: CASSPALGGKPQHF
D gene: -; V gene: TRBV28; J gene: TRBJ1-1; clone size: -; CDR3 DNA: TGTGCCAGGTACGGACAGACGAACACTGAAGCTTTCTTT; CDR3 protein: CARYGQTNTEAFF
D gene: TRBD1; V gene: TRBV7-9; J gene: TRBJ1-2; clone size: -; CDR3 DNA: TGTGCCAGCAGCGATACTACAGGGGGCCCATACTATGGCTACACCTTC; CDR3 protein: CASSDTTGGPYYGYTF
D gene: TRBD1; V gene: TRBV11-1; J gene: TRBJ2-1; clone size: few; CDR3 DNA: TGTGCCAGCAGCTCCACAAGGACAGGGGGCGCCTCCTACAATGAGCAGTTCTTC; CDR3 protein: CASSSTRTGGASYNEQFF
D gene: -; V gene: TRBV20-1; J gene: TRBJ1-1; clone size: -; CDR3 DNA: TGCAGTGCTAGAGGACAGGACGTAGGGAAAGCTTTCTTT; CDR3 protein: CSARGQDVGKAFF
D gene: -; V gene: TRBV20-1; J gene: TRBJ1-1; clone size: -; CDR3 DNA: TGCAGTGCTAGAAACCCAGGGGCCACTGAAGCTTTCTTT; CDR3 protein: CSARNPGATEAFF
D gene: -; V gene: TRBV20-1; J gene: TRBJ1-4; clone size: few; CDR3 DNA: TGCAGTGCTAGAAGGTTGTTCCCGGAAGCTAATGAAAAACTGTTTTTT; CDR3 protein: CSARRLFPEANEKLFF
D gene: -; V gene: TRBV7-9; J gene: TRBJ2-7; clone size: few; CDR3 DNA: TGTGCCAGCAGCCGCTCGGGCGGAGGAACGGGCGAGCAGTACTTC; CDR3 protein: CASSRSGGGTGEQYF
D gene: -; V gene: TRBV20-1; J gene: TRBJ1-6; clone size: -; CDR3 DNA: TGCAGTGCTTACAGCGGTCTCTATAATTCACCCCTCCACTTT; CDR3 protein: CSAYSGLYNSPLHF
D gene: -; V gene: TRBV14; J gene: TRBJ2-7; clone size: few; CDR3 DNA: TGTGCCAGCAGTTACGGACCCCTCTCCTACGAGCAGTACTTC; CDR3 protein: CASSYGPLSYEQYF
D gene: TRBD1; V gene: TRBV5-1; J gene: TRBJ2-7; clone size: -; CDR3 DNA: TGCGCCAGCAGCATTAGAACCGGGACAGGGGGCGCGAGGCGCTCCTACGAGCAGTACTTC; CDR3 protein: CASSIRTGTGGARRSYEQYF
D gene: TRBD2; V gene: TRBV12-3/TRBV12-4; J gene: TRBJ2-7; clone size: many; CDR3 DNA: TGTGCCAGCAGTTTAGGGGACTACCCCTACGAGCAGTACTTC; CDR3 protein: CASSLGDYPYEQYF
D gene: -; V gene: TRBV5-1; J gene: TRBJ2-1; clone size: few; CDR3 DNA: TGCGCCAGCAGCAAGGCGAGGCGGGTCACCACCACCTCCTACAATGAGCAGTTCTTC; CDR3 protein: CASSKARRVTTTSYNEQFF
D gene: -; V gene: TRBV5-6; J gene: TRBJ2-5; clone size: -; CDR3 DNA: TGTGCCAGCAGTCCTCCCCAGGGTCTCGAGACCCAGTACTTC; CDR3 protein: CASSPPQGLETQYF
D gene: -; V gene: TRBV12-3/TRBV12-4; J gene: TRBJ2-5; clone size: many; CDR3 DNA: TGTGCCAGCAGACCACACGGAATTGGAGTGGAGACCCAGTACTTC; CDR3 protein: CASRPHGIGVETQYF
D gene: -; V gene: TRBV29-1; J gene: TRBJ2-6; clone size: few; CDR3 DNA: TGCAGCGTTGAGGGCAGCGCCAGATCTGGGGCCAACGTCCTGACTTTC; CDR3 protein: CSVEGSARSGANVLTF
D gene: -; V gene: TRBV20-1; J gene: TRBJ2-7; clone size: few; CDR3 DNA: TGCAGTGCTAGGGTACGAGGATACTACGAGCAGTACTTC; CDR3 protein: CSARVRGYYEQYF
D gene: TRBD2; V gene: TRBV9; J gene: TRBJ2-5; clone size: -; CDR3 DNA: TGTGCCAGCAGCCCTGGGACTAGCGGGGGGAAATCCCAGTACTTC; CDR3 protein: CASSPGTSGGKSQYF
D gene: -; V gene: TRBV5-6; J gene: TRBJ2-1; clone size: few; CDR3 DNA: TGTGCCAGCAGCTTGCGGGACGTAGCCTACAATGAGCAGTTCTTC; CDR3 protein: CASSLRDVAYNEQFF
D gene: TRBD1; V gene: TRBV25-1; J gene: TRBJ1-2; clone size: few; CDR3 DNA: TGTGCCAGCAGGAAAGAGACCGGGACAGGGAGCTTTAACTATGGCTACACCTTC; CDR3 protein: CASRKETGTGSFNYGYTF
D gene: -; V gene: TRBV7-8; J gene: TRBJ2-1; clone size: many; CDR3 DNA: TGTGCCAGCAGCTACAGGGTGGGGGACAATGAGCAGTTCTTC; CDR3 protein: CASSYRVGDNEQFF
D gene: -; V gene: TRBV5-1; J gene: TRBJ2-1; clone size: -; CDR3 DNA: TGCGCCAGCAGCTTGTCAGCGGAGAGGTTATACAATGAGCAGTTCTTC; CDR3 protein: CASSLSAERLYNEQFF
D gene: TRBD1; V gene: TRBV6-1; J gene: TRBJ1-1; clone size: few; CDR3 DNA: TGTGCCAGCACCAGGGGGACTGGTACTGAAGCTTTCTTT; CDR3 protein: CASTRGTGTEAFF
D gene: -; V gene: TRBV6-4; J gene: TRBJ2-2; clone size: few; CDR3 DNA: TGTGCCAGCAGAGCCGACCACTTGGTGGCCGGGGAGCTGTTTTTT; CDR3 protein: CASRADHLVAGELFF
D gene: -; V gene: TRBV5-1; J gene: TRBJ1-4; clone size: few; CDR3 DNA: TGCGCCAGCAGCTTGCTCGGTAAGGGCGGTGAAAAACTGTTTTTT; CDR3 protein: CASSLLGKGGEKLFF
D gene: -; V gene: TRBV11-2; J gene: TRBJ2-7; clone size: -; CDR3 DNA: TGTGCCAGCAGCTTAGGTAGAGGGAATCTCCACGAGCAGTACTTC; CDR3 protein: CASSLGRGNLHEQYF
D gene: TRBD1; V gene: TRBV24-1; J gene: TRBJ2-1; clone size: few; CDR3 DNA: TGTGCCACCAGTGACCGCTGGCAGGGGGCGACGCAGTTCTTC; CDR3 protein: CATSDRWQGATQFF
D gene: -; V gene: TRBV4-3; J gene: TRBJ1-1; clone size: few; CDR3 DNA: TGCGCCAGCAGCCCAAAAAGGGAGAGGACTGAAGCTTTCTTT; CDR3 protein: CASSPKRERTEAFF
D gene: -; V gene: TRBV10-3; J gene: TRBJ2-5; clone size: -; CDR3 DNA: TGTGCCATCAGCAGACCTTTAGCGGAGGGGGGCCAAGAGACCCAGTACTTC; CDR3 protein: CAISRPLAEGGQETQYF
D gene: -; V gene: TRBV7-8; J gene: TRBJ2-5; clone size: -; CDR3 DNA: TGTGCCAGCAGCTTAGCGCTAAGGGGGGGCCGAGAGACCCAGTACTTC; CDR3 protein: CASSLALRGGRETQYF
D gene: TRBD1; V gene: TRBV5-1; J gene: TRBJ1-5; clone size: -; CDR3 DNA: TGCGCCAGCACGAGCAGGGGGAATCAGCCCCAGCATTTT; CDR3 protein: CASTSRGNQPQHF
D gene: -; V gene: TRBV7-2; J gene: TRBJ1-6; clone size: few; CDR3 DNA: TGTGCCAGCAGCCGCGAGGGGTTTGGAAATTCACCCCTCCACTTT; CDR3 protein: CASSREGFGNSPLHF
D gene: -; V gene: TRBV10-3; J gene: TRBJ2-7; clone size: few; CDR3 DNA: TGTGCCATCAGCGATTCGTCGTCGGGAAGGGGGTCCTACGAGCAGTACTTC; CDR3 protein: CAISDSSSGRGSYEQYF
D gene: -; V gene: TRBV4-1; J gene: TRBJ2-5; clone size: -; CDR3 DNA: TGCGCCAGCCAGGCCTGGCTCGGTGAGACCCAGTACTTC; CDR3 protein: CASQAWLGETQYF
D gene: TRBD2; V gene: TRBV4-3; J gene: TRBJ2-5; clone size: few; CDR3 DNA: TGCGCCAGCAGCCCCTATCTAGCGGGCTTAGAGACCCAGTACTTC; CDR3 protein: CASSPYLAGLETQYF
D gene: -; V gene: TRBV12-3/TRBV12-4; J gene: TRBJ2-5; clone size: few; CDR3 DNA: TGTGCCAGCAGTAACCCTGGTAGCGGCATCCAAGAGACCCAGTACTTC; CDR3 protein: CASSNPGSGIQETQYF